This entry lists 17 T cell receptor beta chains sequenced from one sample in a study of T cells after yellow fever vaccination. MiXCR was run by TCRdb on the 5' RACE reads, yielding one entry per CDR3 protein. The repertoire consists of 450,000 to 600,000 distinct CDR3 sequences, with about a sixth occurring once and the leading ten covering around a sixth. Sample: PBMCs, taken about 5 days after the first yellow fever vaccination. These receptors were collected from a man between 18 and 35 years old who received the YFV17D yellow fever vaccine.

This clonotype has at least ten counts. The genes are TRBV5-1 and TRBJ2-5; tentatively, D is TRBD2 (5 bases). Germline-derived CDR1 and CDR2 are SGHRS and YFSETQ. CDR3 size: 14 residues. V was clipped by 1 base and J by 5 bases, with 12 bases between them. The CDR3 bases are TGCGCCAGCAGCTTGAATCCGGGCGGGGAGACCCAGTACTTC. As protein: CASSLNPGGETQYF.

This clonotype was detected a few times. This rearrangement joins TRBV14 to TRBJ2-3; D gene unclear. The CDR3 is 14 residues long. Per the germline V gene, CDR1 is SGHDN and CDR2 is FVKESK. Trimming removed 4 bases from V and 2 bases from J, with 10 bases in between. CDR3 in DNA: TGTGCCAGCAGCCCCGCAATTCCCACAGATACGCAGTATTTT. Translating gives CASSPAIPTDTQYF.

This clonotype occurred many times. The rearrangement uses TRBV6-2 or TRBV6-3 and TRBJ2-5, with 7 bases that match TRBD2. Germline CDR1 MNHEY, CDR2 SVGEGT. Losses at the gene ends were 2 bases for V and 4 bases for J; bases not matched to a gene: 4. The CDR3 runs 14 residues. The CDR3 region is CASSYEGGVETQYF. In nucleotides, the CDR3 is TGTGCCAGCAGTTACGAGGGAGGGGTAGAGACCCAGTACTTC.

This clonotype showed up many times. V usage is TRBV29-1 and J usage is TRBJ2-2, with 11 bases that match TRBD2. V shed 6 bases and J 1 base; nucleotides not matched to a gene: 7. This CDR3 region has 16 residues. The germline gives CDR1 SQVTM, CDR2 ANQGSEA. CDR3 DNA: TGCAGCGTCCGGTCCACTAGCGGGGGGAACACCGGGGAGCTGTTTTTT. It is translated as CSVRSTSGGNTGELFF.

The DNA of the CDR3 is TGCAGCGTTGAACCTAGCGGGGGCACAGATACGCAGTATTTT. Protein sequence: CSVEPSGGTDTQYF. The chain has TRBV29-1 and TRBJ2-3, with 9 bases aligning to TRBD2. The CDR3 runs to 14 residues. Losses at the gene ends were 2 bases for V and 1 base for J; bases not matched to a gene: 1. Germline V gives CDR1 SQVTM, CDR2 ANQGSEA.

The J gene is TRBJ2-7, the V gene TRBV4-1; 7 bases fit TRBD1. V was pared by 4 bases and J by 0 bases, with 6 bases of the junction left unmatched. This CDR3 has 15 residues. The germline gives CDR1 MGHRA, CDR2 YSYEKL. The CDR3 protein is CASSPKGTDSYEQYF. In DNA, the CDR3 is TGCGCCAGCAGCCCTAAGGGGACAGACTCCTACGAGCAGTACTTC.

This clonotype was recorded a few times. The chain uses TRBV13 and TRBJ2-7; weak D call: TRBD2 (5 bases). The CDR3 length is 17 residues. Germline loops: CDR1 PRHDT, CDR2 FYEKMQ (reference sequence). The V and J ends lost 0 bases and 0 bases respectively, with 15 bases between them. The CDR3 loop is CASSLGPLGSPSYEQYF. The CDR3 bases are TGTGCCAGCAGCTTAGGCCCTTTAGGGAGTCCCTCCTACGAGCAGTACTTC.

The genes are TRBV27 and TRBJ2-3; D is unclear. CDR1 and CDR2 from the germline V gene are MNHEY and SMNVEV (reference sequence). CDR3 size: 13 residues. With 4 bases removed from V and 1 base from J, the gap between germline ends came to 6 bases. In nucleotides, the CDR3 is TGTGCCAGCAGTTCGGCGGGCACAGATACGCAGTATTTT. This gives the protein CASSSAGTDTQYF.

This clonotype was found a few times. CDR3 nucleotide sequence: TGTGCCAGCAGCTTAGGCGCGGGGACCTACAATGAGCAGTTCTTC. Its translation is CASSLGAGTYNEQFF. This chain links TRBV5-6 with TRBJ2-1; a possible D gene is TRBD2 (6 bases). Germline CDR1 and CDR2: SGHDT and YYEEEE. Between the trimmed V and J ends, which lost 2 bases and 2 bases, there was a span of 11 bases. The CDR3 is 15 amino acids.

The rearrangement uses TRBV6-5 and TRBJ2-1; 8 nucleotides align to TRBD2. The length of the CDR3 is 15 residues. CDR1 is MNHEY, CDR2 SVGAGI, per germline. With V trimmed by 1 base and J by 5 bases, 4 bases remained unmatched. CDR3 DNA: TGTGCCAGCAGTTACTTAGCGGGGAGCCACAATGAGCAGTTCTTC. It codes for CASSYLAGSHNEQFF.

This rearrangement joins TRBV6-5 to TRBJ2-1, with D uncertain. This CDR3 is 14 amino acids long. Per germline, CDR1 MNHEY and CDR2 SVGAGI. V gave up 0 bases and J gave up 7 bases, with 10 bases separating them. In DNA form, the CDR3 reads TGTGCCAGCAGTTACTCGAGTAATTCTAATGAGCAGTTCTTC. Translation gives CASSYSSNSNEQFF.

The genes are TRBV19 and TRBJ2-2; weak D call: TRBD2 (5 bases). This CDR3 has 13 residues. Germline CDR1 and CDR2: LNHDA and SQIVND (reference sequence). CDR3 amino acids: CATAEANTGELFF. CDR3 DNA sequence: TGTGCAACGGCGGAGGCGAACACCGGGGAGCTGTTTTTT.

This clonotype was seen more than once but under ten times. V usage is TRBV7-8 and J usage is TRBJ2-1, with TRBD2 matching 7 bases. Looked up from germline, CDR1 is SGHVS and CDR2 is FQNEAQ. The V and J ends lost 6 bases and 5 bases, in that order; junction bases with no gene match: 4. CDR3 length: 13 amino acids. The CDR3 nucleotides are TGTGCCAGCAGGAGCGGGACGGACAATGAGCAGTTCTTC. This encodes CASRSGTDNEQFF.

This clonotype was seen more than once but under ten times. The chain combines TRBV20-1 with TRBJ2-7; D might be TRBD1 (6 bases). The ends were cut back, 0 bases at V and 2 bases at J, with 14 bases in the middle. Germline assignment: CDR1 DFQATT and CDR2 SNEGSKA (reference sequence). The CDR3 extends over 15 amino acids. The CDR3 loop is CSARDPQGFPYEQYV. As DNA, the CDR3 is TGCAGTGCTAGAGATCCACAGGGCTTCCCCTACGAGCAGTACGTC.

The chain carries TRBV10-3 and TRBJ1-2, with unresolved D. Germline CDR1 is ENHRY and CDR2 is SYGVKD. V was trimmed by 3 bases and J by 4 bases, leaving 12 bases between them. This CDR3 contains 14 residues. The CDR3, as DNA: TGTGCCATCAGTGACAGGCTTTCGGGCTATGGCTACACCTTC. Translating it yields CAISDRLSGYGYTF.

This clonotype was counted between two and nine times. The chain carries TRBV4-1 and TRBJ1-5; D is unclear. From germline, CDR1 is MGHRA and CDR2 YSYEKL. V shed 0 bases and J shed 4 bases, with 7 bases lying between them. This CDR3 contains 14 residues. CDR3: CASSQDRPNQPQHF. The CDR3 region has the DNA TGCGCCAGCAGCCAAGACAGGCCGAATCAGCCCCAGCATTTT.

The CDR3 region has the DNA TGCAGCGTCCAGAGAAATGAAGCTTTCTTT. This encodes CSVQRNEAFF. This rearrangement joins TRBV29-1 to TRBJ1-1; no definite D call. The CDR3 is made up of 10 amino acids. Deletions cut 6 bases from V and 7 bases from J, with 9 bases between. The germline CDR1 and CDR2 sequences are SQVTM and ANQGSEA.